The source of this TCR beta chain is a study of response to subunit inactivated influenza vaccine. TCRdb used MiXCR to reprocess the RT-PCR reads, holding one entry per CDR3 protein. The data show about 570,000 distinct CDR3 sequences, around 11% seen once. V shed 3 bases and J 8 bases; nucleotides not matched to a gene: 12. The CDR3 is made up of 15 amino acids. Germline lookup yields CDR1 KGHSH and CDR2 LQKENI. The same data also went into a second study, on T cells expressing NK-cell markers. That study reports: 5'RACE template switching with UMIs produced the TCR beta cDNA. The dominant NKG2C+ clonotypes represented 1.0-7.0% of CD8+ T cells in over 5 donors.

The chain has TRBV18 and TRBJ1-2; 7 bases are shared with TRBD1. This TCR was sampled from a man aged 45-65 years who received an inactivated influenza vaccine. This sample comprised PBMCs from blood, obtained on the day of vaccination. CDR3 nucleotides: TGTGCCAGCTCACCCAAGTTGACAGGGTCGGCGGGCTACACCTTC. Translating gives CASSPKLTGSAGYTF.